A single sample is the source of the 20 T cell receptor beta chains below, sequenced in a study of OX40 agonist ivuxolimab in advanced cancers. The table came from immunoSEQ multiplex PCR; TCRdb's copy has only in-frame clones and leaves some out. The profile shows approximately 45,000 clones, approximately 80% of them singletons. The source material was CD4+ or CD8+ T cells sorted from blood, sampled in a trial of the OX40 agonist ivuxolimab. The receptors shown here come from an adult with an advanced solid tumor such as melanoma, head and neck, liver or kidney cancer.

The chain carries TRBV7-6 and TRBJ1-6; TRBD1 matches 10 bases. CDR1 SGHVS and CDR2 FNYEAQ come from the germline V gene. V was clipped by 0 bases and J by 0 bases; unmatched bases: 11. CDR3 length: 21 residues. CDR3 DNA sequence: TGTGCCAGCAGCTTAGCGGTCGTGGGGACAGGGGCGAGCTCCTATAATTCACCCCTCCACTTT. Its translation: CASSLAVVGTGASSYNSPLHF.

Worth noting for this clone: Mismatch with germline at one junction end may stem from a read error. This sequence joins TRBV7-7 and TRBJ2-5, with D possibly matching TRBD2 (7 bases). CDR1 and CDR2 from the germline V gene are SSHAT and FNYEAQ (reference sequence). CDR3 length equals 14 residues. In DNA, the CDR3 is TGTGCTAGCAGCTTAGGGGGGGACGCGGAGACCCAGTACTTC. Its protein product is CASSLGGDAETQYF. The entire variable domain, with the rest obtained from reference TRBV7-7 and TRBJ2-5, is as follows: GAGVSQSPRYKVTKRGQDVTLRCDPISSHATLYWYQQALGQGPEFLTYFNYEAQPDKSGLPSDRFSAERPEGSISTLTIQRTEQRDSAMYRCASSLGGDAETQYFGPGTRLLVL.

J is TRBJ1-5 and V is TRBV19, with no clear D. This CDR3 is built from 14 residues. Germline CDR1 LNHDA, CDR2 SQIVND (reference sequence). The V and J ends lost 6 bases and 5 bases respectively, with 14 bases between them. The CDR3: CASSPVFRDQPQHF. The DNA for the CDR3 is TGTGCCAGTAGCCCGGTTTTTAGGGATCAGCCCCAGCATTTT.

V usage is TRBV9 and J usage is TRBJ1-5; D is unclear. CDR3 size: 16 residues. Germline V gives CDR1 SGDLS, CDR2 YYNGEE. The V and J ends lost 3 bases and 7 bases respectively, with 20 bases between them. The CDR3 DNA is TGTGCCAGCAGCGCGGGTGGTCAGGCAGTGGGGCAGCCCCAGCATTTT. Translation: CASSAGGQAVGQPQHF.

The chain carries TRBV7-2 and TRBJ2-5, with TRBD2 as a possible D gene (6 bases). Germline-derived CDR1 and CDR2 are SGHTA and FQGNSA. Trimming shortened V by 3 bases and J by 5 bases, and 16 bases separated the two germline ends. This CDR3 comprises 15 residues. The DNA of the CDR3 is TGTGCCAGCAGCTTTCGGGACTCACCCGGGGAGACCCAGTACTTC. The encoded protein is CASSFRDSPGETQYF. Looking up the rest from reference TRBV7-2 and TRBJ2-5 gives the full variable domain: GAGVSQSPSNKVTEKGKDVELRCDPISGHTALYWYRQSLGQGLEFLIYFQGNSAPDKSGLPSDRFSAERTGGSVSTLTIQRTQQEDSAVYLCASSFRDSPGETQYFGPGTRLLVL.

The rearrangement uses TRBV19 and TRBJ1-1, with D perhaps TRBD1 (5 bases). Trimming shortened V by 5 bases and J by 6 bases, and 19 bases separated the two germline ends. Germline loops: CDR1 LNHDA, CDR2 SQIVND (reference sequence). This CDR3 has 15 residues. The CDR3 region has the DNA TGTGCCAGTAGTGCCGGACCAGGGTTGGTTGCTGAAGCTTTCTTT. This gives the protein CASSAGPGLVAEAFF.

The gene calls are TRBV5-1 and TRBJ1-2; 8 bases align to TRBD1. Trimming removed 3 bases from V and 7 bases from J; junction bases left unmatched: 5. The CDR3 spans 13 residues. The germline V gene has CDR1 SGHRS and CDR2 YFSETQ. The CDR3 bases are TGCGCCAGCAGCTACAGGGGGGATAGTGGCTACACCTTC. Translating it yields CASSYRGDSGYTF. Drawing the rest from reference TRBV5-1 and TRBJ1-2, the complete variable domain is KAGVTQTPRYLIKTRGQQVTLSCSPISGHRSVSWYQQTPGQGLQFLFEYFSETQRNKGNFPGRFSGRQFSNSRSEMNVSTLELGDSALYLCASSYRGDSGYTFGSGTRLTVV.

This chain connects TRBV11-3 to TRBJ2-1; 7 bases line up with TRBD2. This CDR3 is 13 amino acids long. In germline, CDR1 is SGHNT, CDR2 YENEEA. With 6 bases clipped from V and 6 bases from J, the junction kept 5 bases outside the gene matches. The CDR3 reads CASRPAGTNEQFF. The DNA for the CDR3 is TGTGCCAGCAGACCAGCGGGAACCAATGAGCAGTTCTTC.

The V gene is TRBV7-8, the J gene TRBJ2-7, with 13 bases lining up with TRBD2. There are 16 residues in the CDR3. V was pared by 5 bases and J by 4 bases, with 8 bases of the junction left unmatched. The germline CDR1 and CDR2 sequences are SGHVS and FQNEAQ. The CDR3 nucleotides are TGTGCCAGCAGCCTTTGGACTAGCGGGAGAGGTTACGAGCAGTACTTC. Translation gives CASSLWTSGRGYEQYF.

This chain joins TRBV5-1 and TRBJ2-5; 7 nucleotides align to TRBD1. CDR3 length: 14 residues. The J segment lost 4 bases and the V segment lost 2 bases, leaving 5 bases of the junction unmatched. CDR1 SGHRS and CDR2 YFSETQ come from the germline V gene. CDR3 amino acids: CASSFGQERETQYF. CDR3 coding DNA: TGCGCCAGCAGCTTCGGACAGGAACGAGAGACCCAGTACTTC.

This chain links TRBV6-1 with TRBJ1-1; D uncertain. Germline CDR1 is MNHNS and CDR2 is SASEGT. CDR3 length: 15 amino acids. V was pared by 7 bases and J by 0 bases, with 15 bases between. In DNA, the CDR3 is TGTGCCAGCACGCCCTACGGCAGCATGAACACTGAAGCTTTCTTT. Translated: CASTPYGSMNTEAFF.

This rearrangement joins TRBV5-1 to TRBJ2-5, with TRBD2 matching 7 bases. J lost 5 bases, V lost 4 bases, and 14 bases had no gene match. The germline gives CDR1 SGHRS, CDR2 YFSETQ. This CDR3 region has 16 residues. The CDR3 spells CASSAAKRERWETQYF. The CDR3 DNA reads TGCGCCAGCAGCGCGGCTAAGCGGGAAAGGTGGGAGACCCAGTACTTC.

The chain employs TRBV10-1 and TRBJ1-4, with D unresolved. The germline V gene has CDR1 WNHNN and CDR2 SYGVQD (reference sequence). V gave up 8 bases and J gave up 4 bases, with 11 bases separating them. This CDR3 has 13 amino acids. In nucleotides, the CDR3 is TGCGCCAGCCGAAGTGGTCTTAATGAAAAACTGTTTTTT. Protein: CASRSGLNEKLFF.

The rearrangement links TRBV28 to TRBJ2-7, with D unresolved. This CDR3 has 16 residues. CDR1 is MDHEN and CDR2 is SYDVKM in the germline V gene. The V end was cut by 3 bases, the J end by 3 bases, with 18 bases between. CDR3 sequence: CASSFFDLTKDYEQYF. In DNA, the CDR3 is TGTGCCAGCAGTTTCTTCGACCTAACAAAGGACTACGAGCAGTACTTC.

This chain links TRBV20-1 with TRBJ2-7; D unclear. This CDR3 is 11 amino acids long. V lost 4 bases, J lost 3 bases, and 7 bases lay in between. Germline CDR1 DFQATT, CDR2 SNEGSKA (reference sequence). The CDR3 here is CSAMSGYEQYF. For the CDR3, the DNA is TGCAGTGCTATGAGTGGCTACGAGCAGTACTTC.

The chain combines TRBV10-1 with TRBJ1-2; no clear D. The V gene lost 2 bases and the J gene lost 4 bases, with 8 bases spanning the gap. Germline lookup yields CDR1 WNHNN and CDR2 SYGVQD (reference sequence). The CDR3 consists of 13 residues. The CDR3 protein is CASSEGSTYGYTF. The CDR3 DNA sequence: TGCGCCAGCAGTGAGGGGTCTACCTATGGCTACACCTTC.

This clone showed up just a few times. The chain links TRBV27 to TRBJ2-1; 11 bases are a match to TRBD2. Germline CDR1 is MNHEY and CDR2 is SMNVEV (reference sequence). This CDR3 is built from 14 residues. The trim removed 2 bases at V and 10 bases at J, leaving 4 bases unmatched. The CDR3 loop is CASSLVASGGEQFF. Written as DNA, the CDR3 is TGTGCCAGCAGTTTAGTGGCTAGCGGGGGGGAGCAGTTCTTC.

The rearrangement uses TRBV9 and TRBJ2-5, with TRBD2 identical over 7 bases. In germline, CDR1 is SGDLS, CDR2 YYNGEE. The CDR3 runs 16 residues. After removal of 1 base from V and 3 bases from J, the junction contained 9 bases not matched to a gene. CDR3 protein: CASSVRSSGAKETQYF. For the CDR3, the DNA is TGTGCCAGCAGCGTAAGGTCTAGCGGCGCGAAAGAGACCCAGTACTTC. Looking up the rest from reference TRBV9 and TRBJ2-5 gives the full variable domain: DSGVTQTPKHLITATGQRVTLRCSPRSGDLSVYWYQQSLDQGLQFLIQYYNGEERAKGNILERFSAQQFPDLHSELNLSSLELGDSALYFCASSVRSSGAKETQYFGPGTRLLVL.

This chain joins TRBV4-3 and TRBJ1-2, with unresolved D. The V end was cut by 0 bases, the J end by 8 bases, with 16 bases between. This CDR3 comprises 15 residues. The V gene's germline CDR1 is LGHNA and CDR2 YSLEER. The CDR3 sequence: CASSQERPGIGGYTF. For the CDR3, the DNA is TGCGCCAGCAGCCAAGAAAGACCCGGTATAGGAGGCTACACCTTC.

CDR3 in amino acids: CASSGRIGTDYGEQYF. DNA for the CDR3: TGTGCCAGCAGCGGACGAATCGGGACGGACTATGGGGAGCAGTACTTC. The V gene is TRBV4-2, the J gene TRBJ2-7, with D possibly TRBD2 on 6 matching bases. This CDR3 comprises 16 residues. V was trimmed by 5 bases and J by 7 bases, leaving 24 bases between them. Germline V gene data show CDR1 as LGHNA and CDR2 as YNFKEQ.